The clone carrying this T cell receptor (beta chain) was seen more than once but under ten times. The V segment lost 6 bases and the J segment 1 base; nucleotides outside the gene matches: 9. Looked up from germline, CDR1 is LNHDA and CDR2 is SQIVND (reference sequence). The CDR3 consists of 16 residues. The data were obtained in a study of cytomegalovirus exposure and HLA in healthy donors. Study-level information: Earlier, 90 million to 140 million unique TCR beta sequences were recovered from some 200 million T cells by an analysis.

PCR amplification relied on 60 Vbeta primers (plus 13 Jbeta primers). Sequencing used immunoSEQ multiplex PCR; TCRdb keeps in-frame clones, though not all of them. The table shows approximately 210,000 clones, with 82% occurring only once. The sequence came from a man aged 35 to 55 in good health and CMV-seropositive. The sequencing sample was made of PBMCs. This sequence joins TRBV19 and TRBJ1-1; 9 bases are shared with TRBD1. This CDR3 reads CASSWDRVGPNTEAFF. CDR3 nucleotides: TGTGCCAGTAGCTGGGACAGGGTAGGGCCGAACACTGAAGCTTTCTTT.